This T cell receptor (beta chain) was retrieved from a study of CD8 T cells in ankylosing spondylitis. General study points: Clones linked to disease were reported to show significant enrichment in matched ankylosing spondylitis synovial fluid. In ankylosing spondylitis blood, a motif of eight highly homologous TCR beta variants appeared characteristic.

This clonotype was seen at least ten times. Antigen unknown. V was cut by 3 bases and J by 0 bases, with 9 bases left in between. Germline-derived CDR1 and CDR2 are DFQATT and SNEGSKA (reference sequence). The CDR3 is 14 amino acids. A quantitative 5'-RACE method, one with molecular barcodes, was used to make TCR beta libraries. TCRdb re-analysed the 5' RACE reads in MiXCR, keeping a single row per CDR3 protein. The sample has some 40,000 distinct CDR3 sequences; about a tenth are singletons. This receptor was obtained from a male donor with ankylosing spondylitis or in good health (not recorded which). The sequencing sample was made of blood, either unsorted or a sorted T cell fraction (not recorded which). This chain joins TRBV20-1 and TRBJ2-1; D unclear. The CDR3: CSASPLNSYNEQFF. CDR3 sequence (DNA): TGCAGTGCTAGTCCGTTGAACTCCTACAATGAGCAGTTCTTC.